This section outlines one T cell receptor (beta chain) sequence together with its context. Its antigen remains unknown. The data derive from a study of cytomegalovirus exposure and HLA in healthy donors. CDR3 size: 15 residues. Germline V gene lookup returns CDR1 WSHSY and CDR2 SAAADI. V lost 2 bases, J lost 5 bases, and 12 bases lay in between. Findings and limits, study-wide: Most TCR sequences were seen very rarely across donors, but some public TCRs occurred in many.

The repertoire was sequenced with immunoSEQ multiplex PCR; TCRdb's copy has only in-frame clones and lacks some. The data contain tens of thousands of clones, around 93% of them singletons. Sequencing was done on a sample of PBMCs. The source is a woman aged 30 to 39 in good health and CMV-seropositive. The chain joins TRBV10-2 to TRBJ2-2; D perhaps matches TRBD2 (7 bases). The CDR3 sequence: CASSERAGATGELFF. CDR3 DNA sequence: TGCGCCAGCAGTGAGCGGGCGGGGGCGACCGGGGAGCTGTTTTTT.